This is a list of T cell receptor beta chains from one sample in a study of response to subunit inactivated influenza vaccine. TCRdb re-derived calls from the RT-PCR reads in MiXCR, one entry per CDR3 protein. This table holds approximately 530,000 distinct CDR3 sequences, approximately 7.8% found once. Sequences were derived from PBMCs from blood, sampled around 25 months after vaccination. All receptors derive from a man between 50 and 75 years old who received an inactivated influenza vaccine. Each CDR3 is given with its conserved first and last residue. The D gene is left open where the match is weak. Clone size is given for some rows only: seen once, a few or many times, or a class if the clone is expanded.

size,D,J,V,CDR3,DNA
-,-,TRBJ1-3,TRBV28,CASSLEGVGGNTIYF,TGTGCCAGCAGTTTGGAAGGGGTCGGTGGAAACACCATATATTTT
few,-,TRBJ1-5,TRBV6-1,CASSETLRGGQPQHF,TGTGCCAGCAGTGAAACTTTGAGGGGCGGACAGCCCCAGCATTTT
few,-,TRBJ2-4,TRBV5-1,CASSLGGGENIQYF,TGCGCCAGCAGCTTGGGGGGGGGCGAGAACATTCAGTACTTC
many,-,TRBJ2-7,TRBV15,CATSRATIRSSYEQYF,TGTGCCACCAGCAGAGCTACCATCAGGAGCTCCTACGAGCAGTACTTC
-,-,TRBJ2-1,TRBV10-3,CAISAGEPSYNEQFF,TGTGCCATCAGTGCAGGAGAACCCTCCTACAATGAGCAGTTCTTC
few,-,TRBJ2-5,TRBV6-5,CASSYRGTSIVTQYF,TGTGCCAGCAGTTACAGGGGAACTAGCATTGTGACCCAGTACTTC
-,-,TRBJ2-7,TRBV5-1,CASSVAGEGVDEQYF,TGCGCCAGCAGCGTGGCCGGGGAAGGCGTCGACGAGCAGTACTTC
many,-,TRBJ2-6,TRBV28,CASRLSGGANVLTF,TGTGCCAGCAGGCTTAGCGGTGGGGCCAACGTCCTGACTTTC
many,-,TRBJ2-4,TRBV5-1,CASSLEGSIGKNIQYF,TGCGCCAGCAGCTTGGAGGGCAGCATTGGCAAAAACATTCAGTACTTC
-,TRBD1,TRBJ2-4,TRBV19,CASSIGQGNIQYF,TGTGCCAGTAGTATCGGACAGGGAAACATTCAGTACTTC
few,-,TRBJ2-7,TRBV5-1,CASSLAGLGNSYEQYF,TGCGCCAGCAGCTTGGCCGGGTTGGGTAACAGCTACGAGCAGTACTTC
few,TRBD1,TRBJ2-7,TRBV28,CDSSLGLPGQGESYEQYF,TGTGACAGCAGTTTAGGTCTCCCGGGACAGGGAGAATCCTACGAGCAGTACTTC
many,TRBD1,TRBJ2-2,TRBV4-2,CASSPRDRGELFF,TGTGCCAGCAGCCCCCGGGACAGGGGGGAGCTGTTTTTT
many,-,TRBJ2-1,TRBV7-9,CASSLGSLDSNEQFF,TGTGCCAGCAGCTTAGGGAGCCTTGATAGCAATGAGCAGTTCTTC
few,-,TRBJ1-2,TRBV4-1,CASSQGRRNYGYTF,TGCGCCAGCAGCCAGGGGAGACGTAACTATGGCTACACCTTC
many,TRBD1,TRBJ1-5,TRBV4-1,CASSGQGASQPQHF,TGCGCCAGCAGCGGACAGGGGGCGAGTCAGCCCCAGCATTTT
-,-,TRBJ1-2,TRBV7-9,CASSRLIKGYGYTF,TGTGCCAGCAGCAGACTGATCAAGGGCTATGGCTACACCTTC
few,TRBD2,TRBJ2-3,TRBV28,CASSLLRGGSDTQYF,TGTGCCAGCAGTTTGTTGCGGGGGGGCTCAGATACGCAGTATTTT
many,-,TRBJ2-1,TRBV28,CASSGRDNYNEQFF,TGTGCCAGCAGTGGCCGGGACAACTACAATGAGCAGTTCTTC
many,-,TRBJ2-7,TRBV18,CASTDYSSEQYF,TGTGCCAGCACGGACTATTCTAGCGAGCAGTACTTC
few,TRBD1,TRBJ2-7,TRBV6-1,CASQETDRAISYEQYF,TGTGCCAGCCAAGAAACGGACAGGGCGATCTCCTACGAGCAGTACTTC
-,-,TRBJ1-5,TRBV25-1,CASSPGEGNQPQHF,TGTGCCAGCAGTCCAGGGGAGGGCAATCAGCCCCAGCATTTT
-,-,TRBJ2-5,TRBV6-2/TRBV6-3,CASTRRRGETQYF,TGTGCCAGCACCCGCCGGAGGGGAGAGACCCAGTACTTC
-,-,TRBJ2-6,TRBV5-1,CASSLVGGPTGANVLTF,TGCGCCAGCAGCTTGGTGGGGGGGCCGACCGGGGCCAACGTCCTGACTTTC
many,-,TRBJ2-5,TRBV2,CASSLTTKETQYF,TGTGCCAGCAGTCTGACGACTAAAGAGACCCAGTACTTC
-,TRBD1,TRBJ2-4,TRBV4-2,CASSQVSTGGAKNIQYF,TGTGCCAGCAGCCAAGTCTCGACAGGGGGAGCCAAAAACATTCAGTACTTC
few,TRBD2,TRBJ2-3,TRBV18,CASSPQAGGPTDTQYF,TGTGCCAGCTCACCTCAAGCGGGAGGGCCCACAGATACGCAGTATTTT
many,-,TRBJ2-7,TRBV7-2,CASSLGYRAEQYF,TGTGCCAGCAGCTTAGGTTACAGGGCCGAGCAGTACTTC
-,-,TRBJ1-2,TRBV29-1,CSVDNRNYGYTF,TGCAGCGTTGATAACAGGAACTATGGCTACACCTTC
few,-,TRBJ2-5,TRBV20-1,CSASEARETQYF,TGCAGTGCTAGTGAGGCCCGGGAGACCCAGTACTTC
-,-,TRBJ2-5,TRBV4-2,CASSQATFGGGFETQYF,TGTGCCAGCAGCCAGGCAACTTTCGGTGGAGGTTTTGAGACCCAGTACTTC
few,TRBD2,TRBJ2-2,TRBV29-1,CSAGGRGTGELFF,TGCAGCGCGGGGGGGCGGGGTACCGGGGAGCTGTTTTTT
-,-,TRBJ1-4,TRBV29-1,CSLLSDRGKLFF,TGCAGCCTCCTGAGCGACCGGGGGAAACTGTTTTTT